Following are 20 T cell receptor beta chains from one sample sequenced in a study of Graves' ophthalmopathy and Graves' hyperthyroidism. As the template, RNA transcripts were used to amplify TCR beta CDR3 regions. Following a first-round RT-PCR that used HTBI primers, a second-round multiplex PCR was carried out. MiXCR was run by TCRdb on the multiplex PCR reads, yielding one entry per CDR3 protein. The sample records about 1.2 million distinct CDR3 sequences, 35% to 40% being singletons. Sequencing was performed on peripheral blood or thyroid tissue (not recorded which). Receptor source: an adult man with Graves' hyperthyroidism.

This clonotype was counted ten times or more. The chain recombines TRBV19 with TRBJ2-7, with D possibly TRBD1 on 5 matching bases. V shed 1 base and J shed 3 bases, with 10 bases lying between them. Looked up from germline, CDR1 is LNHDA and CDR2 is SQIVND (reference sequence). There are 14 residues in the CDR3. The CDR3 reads CASSIGQGIYEQYF. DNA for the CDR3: TGTGCCAGTAGTATAGGCCAGGGAATCTACGAGCAGTACTTC.

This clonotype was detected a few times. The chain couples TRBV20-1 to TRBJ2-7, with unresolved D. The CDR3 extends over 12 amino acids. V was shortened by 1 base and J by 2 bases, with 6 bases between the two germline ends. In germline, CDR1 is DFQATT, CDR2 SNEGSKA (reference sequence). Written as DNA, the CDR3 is TGCAGTGCTAGAGGGGCCCCCTACGAGCAGTACTTC. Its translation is CSARGAPYEQYF.

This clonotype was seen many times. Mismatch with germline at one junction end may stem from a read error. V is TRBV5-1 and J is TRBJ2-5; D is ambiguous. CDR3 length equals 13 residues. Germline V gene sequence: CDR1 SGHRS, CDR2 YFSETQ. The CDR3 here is CASSLPDQETQYF. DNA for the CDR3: TGTGCCAGCAGCTTGCCCGACCAAGAGACCCAGTACTTC.

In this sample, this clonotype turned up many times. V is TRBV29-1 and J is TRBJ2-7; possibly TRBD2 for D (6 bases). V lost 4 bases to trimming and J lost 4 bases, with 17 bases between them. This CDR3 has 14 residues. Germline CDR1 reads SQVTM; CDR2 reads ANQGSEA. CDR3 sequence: CSVATFLGGYEQYF. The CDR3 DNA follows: TGCAGCGTTGCCACCTTCCTCGGGGGATACGAGCAGTACTTC.

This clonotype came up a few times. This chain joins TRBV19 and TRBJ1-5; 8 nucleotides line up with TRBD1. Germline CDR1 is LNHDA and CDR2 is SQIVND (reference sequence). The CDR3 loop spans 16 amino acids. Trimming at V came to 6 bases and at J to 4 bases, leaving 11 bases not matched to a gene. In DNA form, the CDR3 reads TGTGCCAGTAGCCCCACCCGACAGGGGCAAAATCAGCCCCAGCATTTT. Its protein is CASSPTRQGQNQPQHF.

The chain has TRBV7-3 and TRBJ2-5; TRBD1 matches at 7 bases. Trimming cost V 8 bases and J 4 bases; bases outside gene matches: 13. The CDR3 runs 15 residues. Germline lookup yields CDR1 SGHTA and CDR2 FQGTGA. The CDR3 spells CASPRTGTWGETQYF. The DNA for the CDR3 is TGTGCCAGCCCTAGGACAGGCACTTGGGGAGAGACCCAGTACTTC.

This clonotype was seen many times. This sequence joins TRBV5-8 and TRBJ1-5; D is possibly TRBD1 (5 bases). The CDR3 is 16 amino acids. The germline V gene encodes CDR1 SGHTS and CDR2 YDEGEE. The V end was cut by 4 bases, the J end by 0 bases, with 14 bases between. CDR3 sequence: CASSLTLGDSNQPQHF. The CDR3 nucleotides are TGTGCCAGCAGCCTTACCTTGGGGGATAGCAATCAGCCCCAGCATTTT.

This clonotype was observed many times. CDR3 amino acids: CSVVRGMYTEAFF. The CDR3 nucleotides are TGCAGCGTTGTAAGGGGTATGTACACTGAAGCTTTCTTT. The J gene is TRBJ1-1, the V gene TRBV29-1; maybe TRBD1 (5 bases). This CDR3 region has 13 residues. Germline assignment: CDR1 SQVTM and CDR2 ANQGSEA. The V end was cut by 4 bases, the J end by 3 bases, with 12 bases between. The complete variable domain, with remaining parts taken from reference TRBV29-1 and TRBJ1-1, reads SAVISQKPSRDICQRGTSLTIQCQVDSQVTMMFWYRQQPGQSLTLIATANQGSEATYESGFVIDKFPISRPNLTFSTLTVSNMSPEDSSIYLCSVVRGMYTEAFFGQGTRLTVV.

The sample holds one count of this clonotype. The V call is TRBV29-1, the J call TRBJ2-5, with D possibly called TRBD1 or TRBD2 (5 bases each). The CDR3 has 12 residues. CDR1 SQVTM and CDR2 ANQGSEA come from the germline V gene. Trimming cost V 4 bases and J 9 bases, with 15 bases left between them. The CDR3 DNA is TGCAGCGTTGCCGGGGCCAATCAGCCCCAGTACTTC. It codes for CSVAGANQPQYF.

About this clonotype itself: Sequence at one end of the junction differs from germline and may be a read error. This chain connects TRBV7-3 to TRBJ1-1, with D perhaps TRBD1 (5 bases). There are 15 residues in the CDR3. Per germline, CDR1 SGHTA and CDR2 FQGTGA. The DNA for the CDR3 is TGTGCCAGCAGCCTCTATCAGGGCATGAACACTGGAGCTTTCTTT. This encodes CASSLYQGMNTGAFF.

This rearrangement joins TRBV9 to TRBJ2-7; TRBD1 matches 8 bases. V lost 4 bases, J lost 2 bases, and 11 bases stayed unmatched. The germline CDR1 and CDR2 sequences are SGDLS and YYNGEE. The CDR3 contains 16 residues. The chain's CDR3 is CASSSAPQGVTYEQYF. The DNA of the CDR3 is TGTGCCAGCAGCAGTGCCCCACAGGGGGTAACCTACGAGCAGTACTTC.

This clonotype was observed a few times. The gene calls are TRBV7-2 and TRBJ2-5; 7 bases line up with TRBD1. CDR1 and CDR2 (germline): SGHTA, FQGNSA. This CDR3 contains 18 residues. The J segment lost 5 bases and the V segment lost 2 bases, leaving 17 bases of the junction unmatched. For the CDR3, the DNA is TGTGCCAGCAGCTTAATCTCTCCGAGACAGGGTTTATGGGAGACCCAGTACTTC. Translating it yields CASSLISPRQGLWETQYF.

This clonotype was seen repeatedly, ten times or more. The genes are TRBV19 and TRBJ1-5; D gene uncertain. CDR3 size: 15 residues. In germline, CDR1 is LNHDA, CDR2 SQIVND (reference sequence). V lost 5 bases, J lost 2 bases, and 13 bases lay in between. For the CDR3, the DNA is TGTGCCAGTAGTCTCCTCGTCGGAGGCAATCAGCCCCAGCATTTT. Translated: CASSLLVGGNQPQHF.

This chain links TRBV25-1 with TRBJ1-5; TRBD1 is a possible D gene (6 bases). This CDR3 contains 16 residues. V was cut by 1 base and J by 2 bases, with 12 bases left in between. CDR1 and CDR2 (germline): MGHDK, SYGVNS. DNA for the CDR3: TGTGCCAGCAGTGAATTCGGGGGCTCAGGCAATCAGCCCCAGCATTTT. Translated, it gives CASSEFGGSGNQPQHF.

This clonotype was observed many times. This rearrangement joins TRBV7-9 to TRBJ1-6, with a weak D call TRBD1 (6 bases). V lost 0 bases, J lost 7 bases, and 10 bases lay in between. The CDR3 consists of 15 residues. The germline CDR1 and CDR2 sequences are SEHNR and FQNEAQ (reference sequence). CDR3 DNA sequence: TGTGCCAGCAGCTTAGCGGACAGTACCAATTCACCCCTCCACTTT. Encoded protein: CASSLADSTNSPLHF.

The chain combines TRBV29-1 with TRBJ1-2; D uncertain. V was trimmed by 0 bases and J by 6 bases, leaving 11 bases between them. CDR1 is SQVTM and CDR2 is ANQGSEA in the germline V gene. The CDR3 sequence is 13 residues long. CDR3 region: CSVEDGTRHGYTF. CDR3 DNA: TGCAGCGTTGAAGATGGAACAAGACATGGCTACACCTTC.

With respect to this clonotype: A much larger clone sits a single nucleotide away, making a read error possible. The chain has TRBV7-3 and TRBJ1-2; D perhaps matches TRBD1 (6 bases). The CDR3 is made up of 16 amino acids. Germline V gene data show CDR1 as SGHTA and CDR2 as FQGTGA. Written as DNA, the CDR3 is TGCACCAGCAGCCGCCTATGGACAGTGTATGGTGATGGCTACACCTTC. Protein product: CTSSRLWTVYGDGYTF.

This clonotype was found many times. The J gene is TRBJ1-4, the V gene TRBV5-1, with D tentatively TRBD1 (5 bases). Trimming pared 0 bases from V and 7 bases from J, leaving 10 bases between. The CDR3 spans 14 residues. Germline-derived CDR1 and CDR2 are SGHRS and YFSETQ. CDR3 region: CASSLAGLGEKLFF. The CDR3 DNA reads TGCGCCAGCAGCTTGGCGGGGCTCGGTGAAAAACTGTTTTTT. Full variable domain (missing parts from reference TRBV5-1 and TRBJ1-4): KAGVTQTPRYLIKTRGQQVTLSCSPISGHRSVSWYQQTPGQGLQFLFEYFSETQRNKGNFPGRFSGRQFSNSRSEMNVSTLELGDSALYLCASSLAGLGEKLFFGSGTQLSVL.

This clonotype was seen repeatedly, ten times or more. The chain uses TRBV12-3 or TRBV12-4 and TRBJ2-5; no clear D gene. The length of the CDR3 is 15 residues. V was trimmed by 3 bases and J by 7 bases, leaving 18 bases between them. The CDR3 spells CASSFGNRAFSTQYF. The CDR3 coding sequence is TGTGCCAGCAGTTTTGGCAACAGAGCCTTTTCGACCCAGTACTTC.

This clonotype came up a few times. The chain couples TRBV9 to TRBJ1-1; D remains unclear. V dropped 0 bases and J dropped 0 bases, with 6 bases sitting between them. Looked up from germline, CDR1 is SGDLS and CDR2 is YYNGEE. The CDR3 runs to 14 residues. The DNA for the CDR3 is TGTGCCAGCAGCGTAGAGCCAGTGAACACTGAAGCTTTCTTT. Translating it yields CASSVEPVNTEAFF.